This passage covers 21 T cell receptor beta chains from one sample sequenced in a study of blood T cell repertoires in COVID-19. Assay: immunoSEQ multiplex PCR; the TCRdb copy retains only in-frame clones and omits some. The sample carries 130,000 or so clones, about 80% recorded once. Sequencing was done on a sample of peripheral blood. The receptors were gathered from a human donor in a cohort sampled during active COVID-19.

The V and J genes are TRBV6-1 and TRBJ2-5; TRBD2 matches 12 bases. The CDR3 runs 16 residues. V lost 4 bases to trimming and J lost 5 bases; unmatched junction nucleotides: 8. In germline, CDR1 is MNHNS, CDR2 SASEGT. CDR3 in amino acids: CASSVASGRGRETQYF. The CDR3 DNA reads TGTGCCAGCAGTGTAGCTAGCGGGAGGGGGCGGGAGACCCAGTACTTC.

J is TRBJ1-2 and V is TRBV5-1; 9 bases align to TRBD1. Germline assignment: CDR1 SGHRS and CDR2 YFSETQ. This CDR3 comprises 16 residues. V shed 1 base and J 5 bases; nucleotides not matched to a gene: 9. The CDR3, as DNA: TGCGCCAGCAGCTTGCAGGGACAGGGTACACATTATGGCTACACCTTC. Residues: CASSLQGQGTHYGYTF. Variable domain in full (rest from reference TRBV5-1 and TRBJ1-2): KAGVTQTPRYLIKTRGQQVTLSCSPISGHRSVSWYQQTPGQGLQFLFEYFSETQRNKGNFPGRFSGRQFSNSRSEMNVSTLELGDSALYLCASSLQGQGTHYGYTFGSGTRLTVV.

This chain joins TRBV27 and TRBJ2-2, with 7 bases fitting TRBD2. Trimming took 4 bases from V and 4 from J; bases not matched to a gene: 12. CDR1 and CDR2 (germline): MNHEY, SMNVEV (reference sequence). CDR3 length equals 17 residues. The CDR3 DNA sequence: TGTGCCAGCAGTTCGGCGATGGGAGGGCCGGTCACCGGGGAGCTGTTTTTT. Protein product: CASSSAMGGPVTGELFF.

The gene calls are TRBV6-2 or TRBV6-3 and TRBJ2-6, with D possibly TRBD2 on 6 matching bases. This CDR3 contains 15 residues. CDR1 and CDR2 (germline): MNHEY, SVGEGT. V was pared by 2 bases and J by 4 bases, with 9 bases between. The CDR3 sequence: CASSYGGSGANVLTF. The CDR3 nucleotides are TGTGCCAGCAGTTACGGAGGGTCCGGGGCCAACGTCCTGACTTTC.

This clone showed up just once. The chain has TRBV3-1 (or the pseudogene TRBV3-2) and TRBJ1-5; 11 nucleotides agree with TRBD1. Germline CDR1 reads LGHDT; CDR2 reads YNNKEL (reference sequence). Trimming took 1 base from V and 3 from J; bases not matched to a gene: 11. The CDR3 has 19 residues. CDR3 region: CASSQASGQGVFSNQPQHF. The DNA of the CDR3 is TGTGCCAGCAGCCAAGCCTCGGGACAGGGGGTTTTCTCCAATCAGCCCCAGCATTTT.

The sample holds a few counts of this clone. The chain recombines TRBV5-1 with TRBJ2-1, with TRBD2 identical over 12 bases. The CDR3 is made up of 17 amino acids. CDR1 is SGHRS, CDR2 YFSETQ, per germline. The J segment lost 7 bases and the V segment lost 0 bases, leaving 8 bases of the junction unmatched. The chain's CDR3 is CASSLDAGLAGWNEQFF. The CDR3 DNA follows: TGCGCCAGCAGCTTGGACGCAGGACTAGCGGGATGGAATGAGCAGTTCTTC.

This clone was observed at least ten times. The chain has TRBV18 and TRBJ2-2; TRBD2 agrees at 7 bases. Germline V gives CDR1 KGHSH, CDR2 LQKENI. After removal of 4 bases from V and 4 bases from J, the junction contained 3 bases not matched to a gene. The CDR3 is 14 residues long. The CDR3 sequence is CASSRDYATGELFF. Here the CDR3 DNA reads TGTGCCAGCTCACGGGACTACGCCACCGGGGAGCTGTTTTTT.

The J gene is TRBJ2-2, the V gene TRBV2; D perhaps matches TRBD1 (6 bases). Looked up from germline, CDR1 is SNHLY and CDR2 is FYNNEI. CDR3 size: 15 residues. Between the trimmed V and J ends, which lost 7 bases and 1 base, there was a span of 13 bases. Written as DNA, the CDR3 is TGTGCCAGCAAGGGACACCTCATGAACACCGGGGAGCTGTTTTTT. Protein sequence: CASKGHLMNTGELFF. Full variable domain (remainder filled in from reference TRBV2 and TRBJ2-2): EPEVTQTPSHQVTQMGQEVILRCVPISNHLYFYWYRQILGQKVEFLVSFYNNEISEKSEIFDDQFSVERPDGSNFTLKIRSTKLEDSAMYFCASKGHLMNTGELFFGEGSRLTVL.

J is TRBJ1-4 and V is TRBV19, with D tentatively TRBD1 (6 bases). There are 16 residues in the CDR3. The germline V gene has CDR1 LNHDA and CDR2 SQIVND (reference sequence). V was shortened by 6 bases and J by 7 bases, with 21 bases between the two germline ends. In DNA, the CDR3 is TGTGCCAGTAGGAATCAACAACAGGGATCTGGTGAAAAACTGTTTTTT. Encoded protein: CASRNQQQGSGEKLFF.

V and J are TRBV5-1 and TRBJ1-1; D is unclear. Looked up from germline, CDR1 is SGHRS and CDR2 is YFSETQ. This CDR3 contains 13 residues. Trimming left V 6 bases short and J 2 bases short, with 11 bases between. CDR3 amino acids: CASTRDFNTEAFF. The DNA of the CDR3 is TGCGCCAGCACCCGGGATTTCAACACTGAAGCTTTCTTT.

CDR3 nucleotides: TGCAGCGTTGACAGGGGTGACGAGCAGTACTTC. It codes for CSVDRGDEQYF. The chain combines TRBV29-1 with TRBJ2-7; possible D gene TRBD1, 6 bases. Germline V lookup: CDR1 SQVTM, CDR2 ANQGSEA. The CDR3 extends over 11 amino acids. V dropped 3 bases and J dropped 5 bases, with 8 bases sitting between them.

The chain links TRBV9 to TRBJ1-1; TRBD1 aligns across 7 bases. From germline, CDR1 is SGDLS and CDR2 YYNGEE. J gave up 2 bases and V 4 bases, and 8 bases lay outside the gene matches. The CDR3 sequence is 15 residues long. The CDR3 nucleotides read TGTGCCAGCAGCCCCCGGGACAGAGACAACACTGAAGCTTTCTTT. It specifies CASSPRDRDNTEAFF.

J is TRBJ2-7 and V is TRBV2, with 8 positions matching TRBD1. CDR3 length equals 13 residues. The J segment lost 5 bases and the V segment lost 6 bases, leaving 6 bases of the junction unmatched. CDR1 SNHLY and CDR2 FYNNEI come from the germline V gene. In nucleotides, the CDR3 is TGTGCCAGCAGAAGGACAGGGATTCACGAGCAGTACTTC. Protein: CASRRTGIHEQYF.

CDR3 bases: TGTGCCAGCAAGACCGGGACAGGGGGCGATGGCAATCAGCCCCAGCATTTT. Residues: CASKTGTGGDGNQPQHF. The chain links TRBV21-1 to TRBJ1-5; the table's D call, TRBD1, has no DNA check behind it. TRBV21-1 is described as a pseudogene. The CDR3 runs 17 residues.

This clone has a handful of counts. V usage is TRBV5-1 and J usage is TRBJ2-1, with 13 bases matching TRBD2. CDR1 and CDR2 (germline): SGHRS, YFSETQ. There are 16 residues in the CDR3. Trimming at V came to 0 bases and at J to 5 bases, leaving 2 bases not matched to a gene. Here the CDR3 DNA reads TGCGCCAGCAGCTTGGGACTAGCGGGAGGAGACAATGAGCAGTTCTTC. Protein sequence: CASSLGLAGGDNEQFF. Full variable domain (outside the CDR3, taken from reference TRBV5-1 and TRBJ2-1): KAGVTQTPRYLIKTRGQQVTLSCSPISGHRSVSWYQQTPGQGLQFLFEYFSETQRNKGNFPGRFSGRQFSNSRSEMNVSTLELGDSALYLCASSLGLAGGDNEQFFGPGTRLTVL.

V is TRBV7-2 and J is TRBJ2-7, with 9 bases identical to TRBD2. The ends lost 0 bases at V and 4 bases at J; junction bases unmatched: 7. CDR1 is SGHTA, CDR2 FQGNSA, per germline. The CDR3 loop spans 16 amino acids. The CDR3 DNA reads as TGTGCCAGCAGCTTAGCGTACGGCGGGAGGGGGTACGAGCAGTACTTC. Protein sequence: CASSLAYGGRGYEQYF.

The chain links TRBV5-5 to TRBJ2-3; 9 bases fit TRBD2. The V gene's germline CDR1 is SGHKS and CDR2 YYEKEE (reference sequence). The V gene end was trimmed by 5 bases and the J gene end by 4 bases; junction bases not matched to a gene: 5. This CDR3 region has 14 residues. The CDR3, as DNA: TGTGCCAGCAGTTCGGGACTAGCCGCAGATACGCAGTATTTT. The encoded protein is CASSSGLAADTQYF.

V is TRBV27 and J is TRBJ2-7, with TRBD1 as a possible D gene (5 bases). The CDR3 extends over 15 amino acids. Trimming removed 1 base at V and 5 bases at J, with 15 bases between. The germline V gene has CDR1 MNHEY and CDR2 SMNVEV (reference sequence). CDR3 sequence (DNA): TGTGCCAGCAGTTTATGGAGCCCCACCAGGGACGAGCAGTACTTC. It encodes CASSLWSPTRDEQYF.

V gene TRBV10-3 combines with J gene TRBJ2-3; the match to TRBD1 covers 10 bases. J gave up 5 bases and V 9 bases, and 11 bases lay outside the gene matches. This CDR3 has 15 residues. From germline, CDR1 is ENHRY and CDR2 SYGVKD. The CDR3 here is CAIGGTGDQGDTQYF. The CDR3 DNA reads as TGTGCCATTGGGGGGACAGGGGACCAGGGAGATACGCAGTATTTT.

This chain links TRBV18 with TRBJ2-7, with D possibly matching TRBD1 (6 bases). The V and J ends lost 6 bases and 5 bases respectively, with 17 bases between them. This CDR3 contains 14 residues. Germline V gene data show CDR1 as KGHSH and CDR2 as LQKENI. The CDR3 nucleotides are TGTGCCAGCTCGAGGCAGGGGTTTACAAACGAGCAGTACTTC. Amino acids: CASSRQGFTNEQYF. The variable domain in full, with the rest retrieved from reference TRBV18 and TRBJ2-7, is NAGVMQNPRHLVRRRGQEARLRCSPMKGHSHVYWYRQLPEEGLKFMVYLQKENIIDESGMPKERFSAEFPKEGPSILRIQQVVRGDSAAYFCASSRQGFTNEQYFGPGTRLTVT.

This chain connects TRBV7-9 to TRBJ1-2, with 7 bases matching TRBD1. The CDR3 runs to 14 residues. V lost 5 bases, J lost 7 bases, and 10 bases stayed unmatched. Germline V CDR1 and CDR2: SEHNR, FQNEAQ (reference sequence). The CDR3 sequence: CASSGDSTGRGYTF. The CDR3 nucleotides read TGTGCCAGCAGCGGGGACAGTACGGGCCGTGGCTACACCTTC.